These 13 T cell receptor beta chains came from one sample sequenced in a study of cytomegalovirus exposure and HLA in healthy donors. The PCR made use of 60 Vbeta and 13 Jbeta primers. Assay used: immunoSEQ multiplex PCR; TCRdb lists only in-frame clones, some missing. The table records more than 100,000 clones, 78% of them present only once. Sequencing was carried out using PBMCs. These receptors all come from a woman aged 18-35 years in good health and CMV-seronegative.

The V gene is TRBV7-9, the J gene TRBJ1-1; D may be TRBD1 (5 bases). The germline gives CDR1 SEHNR, CDR2 FQNEAQ (reference sequence). This CDR3 spans 14 amino acids. The V gene lost 3 bases and the J gene lost 5 bases, with 13 bases spanning the gap. CDR3 DNA: TGTGCCAGCAGCTTTGCAGGGTTAGGGACTGAAGCTTTCTTT. Amino acid sequence: CASSFAGLGTEAFF.

The gene calls are TRBV5-4 and TRBJ2-7; 8 bases fit TRBD1. CDR1 is SGHNT, CDR2 YYREEE, per germline (reference sequence). The CDR3 is 14 residues long. After removal of 4 bases from V and 0 bases from J, the junction contained 3 bases not matched to a gene. CDR3 in amino acids: CASSGTGGSYEQYF. The CDR3 DNA reads TGTGCCAGCAGCGGAACAGGGGGCTCCTACGAGCAGTACTTC. Filled out from reference TRBV5-4 and TRBJ2-7, the complete variable domain reads ETGVTQSPTHLIKTRGQQVTLRCSSQSGHNTVSWYQQALGQGPQFIFQYYREEENGRGNFPPRFSGLQFPNYSSELNVNALELDDSALYLCASSGTGGSYEQYFGPGTRLTVT.

The chain combines TRBV6-1 with TRBJ2-5; D is perhaps TRBD2 (5 bases). CDR1 and CDR2 (germline): MNHNS, SASEGT. This CDR3 contains 12 residues. Trimming stripped 6 bases from V and 4 bases from J, with 9 bases between. The CDR3 here is CASSPEGETQYF. CDR3 bases: TGTGCCAGCAGCCCCGAGGGAGAGACCCAGTACTTC.

V and J are TRBV5-6 and TRBJ2-3; D possibly corresponds to TRBD1 (6 bases). The V end was cut by 5 bases, the J end by 3 bases, with 10 bases between. This CDR3 is 13 amino acids long. Germline V gene lookup returns CDR1 SGHDT and CDR2 YYEEEE. DNA of the CDR3: TGTGCCAGCAGTTTAACAGGGACAGATACGCAGTATTTT. Residues: CASSLTGTDTQYF.

Worth noting for this clone: The junction shows a germline mismatch at one end, possibly a read error. The chain is built from TRBV29-1 and TRBJ2-7; D is perhaps TRBD2 (6 bases). Germline CDR1 and CDR2: SQVTM and ANQGSEA. CDR3 length: 15 residues. The CDR3 bases are TGCAGCGTCGAAGGTAGCGGAGCCGGCTTCGACGAGCAGTACTTC. Translation: CSVEGSGAGFDEQYF.

This chain's CDR3 is CASSITSADYEQYF. In DNA form, the CDR3 reads TGTGCCAGTAGTATCACTAGCGCGGACTACGAGCAGTACTTC. This rearrangement joins TRBV19 to TRBJ2-7; 7 bases map to TRBD2. Germline CDR1 and CDR2: LNHDA and SQIVND (reference sequence). The CDR3 spans 14 residues. The junction had 5 bases not matched to a gene; V was cut back by 3 bases and J by 3 bases.

The chain couples TRBV5-1 to TRBJ1-1, with D possibly being TRBD1 (5 bases). Germline CDR1 and CDR2: SGHRS and YFSETQ. V was clipped by 4 bases and J by 7 bases, with 14 bases between them. The CDR3 totals 13 residues. The CDR3 loop is CASSPLGGIEAFF. For the CDR3, the DNA is TGCGCCAGCAGCCCCCTCGGGGGAATTGAAGCTTTCTTT.

The chain has TRBV29-1 and TRBJ2-1; D possibly corresponds to TRBD2 (5 bases). The CDR3 covers 12 residues. Trimming removed 4 bases from V and 5 bases from J, with 9 bases in between. Germline lookup yields CDR1 SQVTM and CDR2 ANQGSEA. CDR3 nucleotides: TGCAGCGTTGGGTCGGGAAACAATGAGCAGTTCTTC. Residues: CSVGSGNNEQFF.

This chain links TRBV9 with TRBJ1-1; unclear D gene. This CDR3 is 14 amino acids long. Trimming took off 2 bases at V and 2 bases at J, with 10 bases between the two ends. Germline V gives CDR1 SGDLS, CDR2 YYNGEE. The CDR3 nucleotides are TGTGCCAGCAGCGTCTCGGGGTTCAACACTGAAGCTTTCTTT. Amino acids: CASSVSGFNTEAFF.

This clone has only one observation. V usage is TRBV5-1 and J usage is TRBJ1-1, with TRBD1 matching 8 bases. The CDR3 runs 15 residues. Germline lookup yields CDR1 SGHRS and CDR2 YFSETQ. Germline trimming cut 3 bases from V and 0 bases from J; bases unmatched to any gene: 4. The CDR3 reads CASSWGTGLNTEAFF. CDR3 coding DNA: TGCGCCAGCAGCTGGGGGACAGGTCTGAACACTGAAGCTTTCTTT.

The CDR3 region has the DNA TGTGCCAGCAGGATACTAGCGGGGATCTACGAGCAGTACTTC. Its translation is CASRILAGIYEQYF. The J gene is TRBJ2-7, the V gene TRBV2; 10 positions agree with TRBD2. Germline trimming cut 6 bases from V and 3 bases from J; bases unmatched to any gene: 5. Looked up from germline, CDR1 is SNHLY and CDR2 is FYNNEI. This CDR3 has 14 amino acids.

This chain joins TRBV5-1 and TRBJ2-7, with 8 bases lining up with TRBD2. V gave up 0 bases and J gave up 2 bases; unmatched junction bases: 4. Germline V gene sequence: CDR1 SGHRS, CDR2 YFSETQ. The CDR3 loop spans 15 amino acids. The CDR3 here is CASSLESGSTYEQYF. Written as DNA, the CDR3 is TGCGCCAGCAGCTTGGAAAGCGGGAGTACCTACGAGCAGTACTTC.

The chain uses TRBV6-1 and TRBJ1-1; the match to TRBD1 covers 7 bases. The CDR3 has 13 amino acids. V lost 4 bases to trimming and J lost 8 bases; unmatched junction nucleotides: 7. Germline V gene data show CDR1 as MNHNS and CDR2 as SASEGT. The CDR3 loop reads CASSGTGVTEAFF. CDR3 in DNA: TGTGCCAGCAGTGGAACAGGGGTCACCGAAGCTTTCTTT.